This T cell receptor beta chain was identified during a study of blood T cell repertoires in COVID-19. Generated by immunoSEQ multiplex PCR, the TCRdb table keeps only in-frame clones and is missing some. The sample consists of a few hundred thousand clones, around four fifths of them appearing once. The CDR3 sequence is 11 residues long. The V gene's germline CDR1 is MNHEY and CDR2 SVGAGI. V lost 11 bases and J 4 bases, leaving 11 bases between the germline ends. This TCR was recovered from a man aged 55 to 70 who had recovered from COVID-19. The gene calls are TRBV6-5 and TRBJ1-1; unclear D gene. Source material: peripheral blood. The CDR3 bases are TGTGCCCTAATGAGGTTCACTGAAGCTTTCTTT. This codes for CALMRFTEAFF.